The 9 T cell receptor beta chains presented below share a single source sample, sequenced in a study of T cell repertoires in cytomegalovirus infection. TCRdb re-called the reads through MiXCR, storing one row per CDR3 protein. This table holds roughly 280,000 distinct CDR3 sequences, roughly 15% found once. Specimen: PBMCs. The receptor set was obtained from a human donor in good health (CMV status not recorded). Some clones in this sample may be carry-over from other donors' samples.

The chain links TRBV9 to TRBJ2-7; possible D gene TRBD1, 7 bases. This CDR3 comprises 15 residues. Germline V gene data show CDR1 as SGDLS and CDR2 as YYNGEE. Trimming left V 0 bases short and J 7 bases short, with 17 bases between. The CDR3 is CASSVAPGAGQEQYF. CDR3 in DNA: TGTGCCAGCAGCGTAGCCCCAGGGGCGGGACAGGAGCAGTACTTC.

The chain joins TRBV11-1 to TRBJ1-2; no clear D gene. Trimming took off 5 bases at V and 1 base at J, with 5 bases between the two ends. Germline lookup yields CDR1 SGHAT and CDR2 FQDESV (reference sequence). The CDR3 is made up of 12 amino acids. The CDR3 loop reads CASSPFNYGYTF. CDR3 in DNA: TGTGCCAGCAGCCCGTTTAACTATGGCTACACCTTC.

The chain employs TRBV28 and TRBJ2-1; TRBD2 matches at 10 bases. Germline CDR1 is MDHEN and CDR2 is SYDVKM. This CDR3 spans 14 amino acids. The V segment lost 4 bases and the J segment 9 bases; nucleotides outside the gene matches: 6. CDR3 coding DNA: TGTGCCAGCAGTTATAGCGGGAGGAACAGTGAGCAGTTCTTC. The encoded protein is CASSYSGRNSEQFF.

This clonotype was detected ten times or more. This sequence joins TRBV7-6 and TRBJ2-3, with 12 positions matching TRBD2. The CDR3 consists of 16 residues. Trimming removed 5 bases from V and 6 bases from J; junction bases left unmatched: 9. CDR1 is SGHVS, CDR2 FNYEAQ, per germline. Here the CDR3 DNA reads TGTGCCAGCAGCACTGGACTAGCGGGGTTAGGGGATACGCAGTATTTT. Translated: CASSTGLAGLGDTQYF.

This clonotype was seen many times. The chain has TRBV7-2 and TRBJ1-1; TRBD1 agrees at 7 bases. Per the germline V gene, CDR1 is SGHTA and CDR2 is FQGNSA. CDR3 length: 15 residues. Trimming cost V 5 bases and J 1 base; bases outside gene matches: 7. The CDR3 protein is CASSNYDRANTEAFF. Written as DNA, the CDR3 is TGTGCCAGCAGCAATTACGACAGGGCGAACACTGAAGCTTTCTTT. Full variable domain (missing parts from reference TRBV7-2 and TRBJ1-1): GAGVSQSPSNKVTEKGKDVELRCDPISGHTALYWYRQSLGQGLEFLIYFQGNSAPDKSGLPSDRFSAERTGGSVSTLTIQRTQQEDSAVYLCASSNYDRANTEAFFGQGTRLTVV.

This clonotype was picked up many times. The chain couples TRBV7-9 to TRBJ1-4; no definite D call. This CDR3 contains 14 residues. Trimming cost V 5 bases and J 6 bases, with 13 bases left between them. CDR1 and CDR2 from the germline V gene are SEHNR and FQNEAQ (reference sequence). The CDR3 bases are TGTGCCAGCAGCCGACCGACTGCTCATGAAAAACTGTTTTTT. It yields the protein CASSRPTAHEKLFF.

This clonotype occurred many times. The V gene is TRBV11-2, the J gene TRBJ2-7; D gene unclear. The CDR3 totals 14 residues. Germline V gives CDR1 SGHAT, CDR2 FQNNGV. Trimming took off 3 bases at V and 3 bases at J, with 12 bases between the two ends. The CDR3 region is CASSLSFLSYEQYF. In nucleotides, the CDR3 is TGTGCCAGCAGCTTGTCGTTTCTGAGCTACGAGCAGTACTTC. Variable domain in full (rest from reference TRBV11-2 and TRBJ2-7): EAGVAQSPRYKIIEKRQSVAFWCNPISGHATLYWYQQILGQGPKLLIQFQNNGVVDDSQLPKDRFSAERLKGVDSTLKIQPAKLEDSAVYLCASSLSFLSYEQYFGPGTRLTVT.

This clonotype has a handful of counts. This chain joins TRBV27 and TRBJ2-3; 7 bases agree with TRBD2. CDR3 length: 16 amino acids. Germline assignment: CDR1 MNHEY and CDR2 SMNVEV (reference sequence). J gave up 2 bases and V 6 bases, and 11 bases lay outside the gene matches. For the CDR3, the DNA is TGTGCCAGCAGGGGTGCGGGAGCCCTTTTCACAGATACGCAGTATTTT. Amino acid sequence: CASRGAGALFTDTQYF.

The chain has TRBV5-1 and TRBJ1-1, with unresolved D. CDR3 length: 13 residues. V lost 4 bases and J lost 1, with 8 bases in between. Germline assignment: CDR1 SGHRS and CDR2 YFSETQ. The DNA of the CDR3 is TGCGCCAGCAGCCCCAGTGGGAACACTGAAGCTTTCTTT. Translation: CASSPSGNTEAFF.